This T cell receptor (beta chain) was obtained from a study of control samples from healthy donors and cancer patients. The protocol was immunoSEQ multiplex PCR, while the TCRdb copy is restricted to in-frame clones and leaves out a portion. Here the sample spans 400,000 to 500,000 clones, about 93% being singletons. The CDR3 runs 14 residues. V lost 2 bases and J lost 5; bases outside the gene matches: 3. Germline loops: CDR1 LNHDA, CDR2 SQIVND (reference sequence). The specimen was PBMCs. The gene calls are TRBV19 and TRBJ1-1; TRBD1 aligns across 9 bases. The receptor was isolated from a man in his forties or fifties with head and neck cancer. The CDR3 bases are TGTGCCAGTAGTATAACAGGGGGCTGGACTGAAGCTTTCTTT. Protein: CASSITGGWTEAFF.